This is a list of T cell receptor beta chains from one sample in a study of chemoradiotherapy in HPV16-positive cancers. Libraries were prepared by immunoSEQ multiplex PCR; TCRdb keeps only in-frame clonotypes and omits some of them. The sample consists of 30,000 to 45,000 clones, about 82% of them appearing once. Sequencing was performed on blood, taken from a patient who underwent chemoradiotherapy. These receptors all come from a human donor with HPV-associated anogenital cancer. CDR3s leave out the opening cysteine and the closing phenylalanine or tryptophan.

j_gene: TRBJ2-1; v_gene: TRBV5-4; CDR3aa: ASSLDSASYNEQF
j_gene: TRBJ2-7; v_gene: TRBV4-1; CDR3aa: ASSYGLAGLYEQY
j_gene: TRBJ1-3; v_gene: TRBV7-2; CDR3aa: ASSGTGRNTIY
j_gene: TRBJ1-6; v_gene: TRBV11-2; CDR3aa: ASSFSSNSPLH
j_gene: TRBJ2-2; v_gene: TRBV7-2; CDR3aa: ASRVGAGNTGELF
j_gene: TRBJ2-7; v_gene: TRBV15; CDR3aa: ATSRDRTNEQY
j_gene: TRBJ2-3; v_gene: TRBV7-2; CDR3aa: ASTLGQGRTDTQY
j_gene: TRBJ2-7; v_gene: TRBV16; CDR3aa: ASSLGQGFGYEQY
j_gene: TRBJ1-1; v_gene: TRBV6-5; CDR3aa: ASSWGQGAAEAF
j_gene: TRBJ1-4; v_gene: TRBV19; CDR3aa: ASRKNRGTNEKLF
j_gene: TRBJ2-6; v_gene: TRBV5-1; CDR3aa: ASSLREFSGANVLT
j_gene: TRBJ1-5; v_gene: TRBV5-1; CDR3aa: ASSSTGGSNQPQH
j_gene: TRBJ2-2; v_gene: TRBV11-3; CDR3aa: ASSLRSQGRSAGELF
j_gene: TRBJ1-4; v_gene: TRBV29-1; CDR3aa: SVGFGATNEKLF
j_gene: TRBJ1-4; v_gene: TRBV30; CDR3aa: ASKPGRGHRAYEKLF
j_gene: TRBJ2-7; v_gene: TRBV5-1; CDR3aa: ASSSGDRFHEQY
j_gene: TRBJ2-1; v_gene: TRBV7-8; CDR3aa: ASSLRVAANEQF
j_gene: TRBJ2-7; v_gene: TRBV5-1; CDR3aa: ASSLDGVPSSYEQY
j_gene: TRBJ2-2; v_gene: TRBV7-2; CDR3aa: ASSLAGTSGANTGELF
j_gene: TRBJ1-4; v_gene: TRBV27; CDR3aa: ASSPTGTGALTVEKLF
j_gene: TRBJ2-3; v_gene: TRBV7-9; CDR3aa: ASSRDITDTQY
j_gene: TRBJ2-1; v_gene: TRBV18; CDR3aa: ASSPVTRSYNEQF
j_gene: TRBJ1-2; v_gene: TRBV5-1; CDR3aa: ASSLVPGRMDGYT
j_gene: TRBJ1-1; v_gene: TRBV2; CDR3aa: ASRRDRATEAF
j_gene: TRBJ2-7; v_gene: TRBV7-2; CDR3aa: ASSASSGGALEQY